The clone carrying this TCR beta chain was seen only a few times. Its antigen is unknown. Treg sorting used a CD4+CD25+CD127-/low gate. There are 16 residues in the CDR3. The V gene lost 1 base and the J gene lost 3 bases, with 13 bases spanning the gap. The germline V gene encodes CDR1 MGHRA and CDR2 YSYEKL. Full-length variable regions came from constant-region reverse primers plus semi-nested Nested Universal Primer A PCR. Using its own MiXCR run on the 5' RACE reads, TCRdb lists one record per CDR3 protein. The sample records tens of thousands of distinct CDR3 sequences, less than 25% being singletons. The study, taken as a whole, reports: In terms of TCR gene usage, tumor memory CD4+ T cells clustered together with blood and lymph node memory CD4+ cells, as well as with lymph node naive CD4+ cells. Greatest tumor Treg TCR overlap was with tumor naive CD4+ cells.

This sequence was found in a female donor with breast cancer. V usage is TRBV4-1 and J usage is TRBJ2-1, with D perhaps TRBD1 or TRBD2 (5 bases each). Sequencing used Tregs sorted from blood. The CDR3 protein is CASSQGGPGRYNEQFF. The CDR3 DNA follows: TGCGCCAGCAGCCAAGGGGGACCCGGACGCTACAATGAGCAGTTCTTC.